The 4 T cell receptor beta chains below come from one sample, sequenced in a study of T-cell reconstitution after alpha-beta-depleted transplantation in children. TCRbeta library preparation incorporated unique molecular identifiers. TCRdb processed the PCR reads anew with MiXCR; each CDR3 protein has one entry. Found here are 450,000 to 600,000 distinct CDR3 sequences, roughly 33% of them singletons; the top ten hold around 2.5%. The sample consisted of PBMCs from the stem cell graft donor, taken from the stem cell graft. The receptor set was obtained from a human donor who donated a stem cell graft to a child with aplastic anemia.

This clonotype was seen once. V and J are TRBV29-1 and TRBJ1-3; tentative D call: TRBD1 (5 bases). Deletions cut 2 bases from V and 3 bases from J, with 11 bases between. In germline, CDR1 is SQVTM, CDR2 ANQGSEA. There are 14 residues in the CDR3. The chain's CDR3 is CSVEPGSGGNTIYF. The DNA for the CDR3 is TGCAGCGTTGAACCAGGGTCAGGTGGAAACACCATATATTTT.

The V and J genes are TRBV20-1 and TRBJ2-5, with 8 bases lining up with TRBD2. The ends lost 5 bases at V and 4 bases at J; junction bases unmatched: 12. The CDR3 is 15 amino acids. Germline V gives CDR1 DFQATT, CDR2 SNEGSKA (reference sequence). The CDR3 coding sequence is TGCAGTGCTCCCGCTAGGGGAGCGGGAGTAGAGACCCAGTACTTC. Translation gives CSAPARGAGVETQYF.

As concerns this clonotype: One base away lies a much larger clone, so this may be a sequencing read error. V and J are TRBV29-1 and TRBJ2-3; TRBD2 aligns across 10 bases. Germline loops: CDR1 SQVTM, CDR2 ANQGSEA. With V trimmed by 5 bases and J by 0 bases, 8 bases remained unmatched. This CDR3 is built from 16 residues. CDR3 in DNA: TGCAGCGTTAAAGGAACGACTAGCGGGAGCACAGATACGCAGTATTTT. Translated: CSVKGTTSGSTDTQYF.

This sequence joins TRBV2 and TRBJ2-2; D is possibly TRBD1 (5 bases). This CDR3 contains 14 residues. V gave up 6 bases and J gave up 3 bases, with 11 bases separating them. In germline, CDR1 is SNHLY, CDR2 FYNNEI. Here the CDR3 DNA reads TGTGCCAGCAGGCCGACAGACCACACCGGGGAGCTGTTTTTT. It specifies CASRPTDHTGELFF.